This T cell receptor (beta chain) was identified during a study of blood T cell repertoires in COVID-19. V dropped 5 bases and J dropped 4 bases, with 15 bases sitting between them. The CDR3 length is 15 residues. CDR1 is LNHDA and CDR2 is SQIVND in the germline V gene (reference sequence). Method: immunoSEQ multiplex PCR; TCRdb's copy keeps in-frame clones and lacks some. The profile shows approximately 240,000 clones, nearly 90% of them singletons. The receptor's source is a woman in her late teens or twenties who had recovered from COVID-19. The sample consisted of peripheral blood. J is TRBJ2-1 and V is TRBV19; weak D call: TRBD2 (5 bases). CDR3 bases: TGTGCCAGTAGTCCGAAAAGCGGAGCATACAATGAGCAGTTCTTC. Translation gives CASSPKSGAYNEQFF.